A selection of T cell receptor beta chains follows, all from one sample in a study of molecular identifiers for immune sequencing clone quantification. Using its own MiXCR run on the PCR reads, TCRdb lists one record per CDR3 protein. This table has approximately 90,000 distinct CDR3 sequences, approximately 24% appearing once. Sequenced: naive CD8+ T cells from blood, with Jurkat cell RNA spiked in. The receptor source for this set is a human donor in good health. Some libraries in this study had Jurkat cell RNA spiked in. The CDR3 runs from the conserved cysteine through the conserved F or W. A D gene is named only where the DNA matches it firmly. A row's size may be missing; if present it is once, few, many or a size class.

V gene,J gene,D gene,clone size,CDR3 DNA,CDR3 protein
TRBV9,TRBJ2-1,NA,NA,TGTGCCAGCAGCGTAGAAACTAGCCCTTCATGCAATGAGCAGTTCTTC,CASSVETSPSCNEQFF
TRBV28,TRBJ2-2,NA,many,TGTGCCAGCAGTTTTGACGGATCCGGGGAGCTGTTTTTT,CASSFDGSGELFF
TRBV4-3,TRBJ1-6,NA,many,TGCGCCAGCAGCGGTACGCAAACAGGTTCACCCCTCCACTTT,CASSGTQTGSPLHF
TRBV6-5,TRBJ1-2,TRBD1,few,TGTGCCAGCAGTTACTCCATGACAGGGGCTGGTGGCTACACCTTC,CASSYSMTGAGGYTF
TRBV5-6,TRBJ1-1,NA,many,TGTGCCAGCAGCTTGTTACCCTCCGGGAATGAAGCTTTCTTT,CASSLLPSGNEAFF
TRBV28,TRBJ1-1,TRBD1,NA,TGTGCCAGCAGTTCTGGGACAGGGTTTGACGCTGAAGCTTTCTTT,CASSSGTGFDAEAFF
TRBV25-1,TRBJ2-7,NA,many,TGTGCCACAAGTATAGGGATCGAGCAGTACTTC,CATSIGIEQYF
TRBV4-2,TRBJ2-7,TRBD2,NA,TGTGCCTGCAGCCAAGGGACTAGCGGGAGCGACGAGCAGTACTTC,CACSQGTSGSDEQYF
TRBV19,TRBJ2-5,NA,NA,TGTGCCAGTAGTGGGCCCAAAATAGGAGTTTACAAAGAGACCCAGTACTTC,CASSGPKIGVYKETQYF
TRBV27,TRBJ2-7,TRBD2,many,TGTGCCAGCAGTTGGACTAGCGGGGGGGCTTACGAGCAGTACTTC,CASSWTSGGAYEQYF
TRBV6-2/TRBV6-3,TRBJ2-3,NA,many,TGTGCCAGCAGTTACGTCGGGACCATAACAGATACGCAGTATTTT,CASSYVGTITDTQYF
TRBV7-9,TRBJ1-3,NA,many,TGTGCCAGCAGCTTACTCCCCGGGACCCCCTCTGGAAACACCATATATTTT,CASSLLPGTPSGNTIYF
TRBV14,TRBJ2-7,TRBD1,many,TGTGCCAGCAGCCACGGCACGACAGGGTACTCATACGAGCAGTACTTC,CASSHGTTGYSYEQYF
TRBV15,TRBJ1-5,TRBD1,many,TGTGCCACCAGCAGTAAAGACAGGGGGAATCAGCCCCAGCATTTT,CATSSKDRGNQPQHF
TRBV18,TRBJ2-7,TRBD1,NA,TGTGCCAGCTCACCGGGGACAGGGGCCTACGAGCAGCACTTC,CASSPGTGAYEQHF
TRBV6-1,TRBJ2-7,TRBD2,NA,TGTGCCAGCAGTGATACTAGCGGGAGCCCCTACGAGCAGTACTTC,CASSDTSGSPYEQYF
TRBV7-9,TRBJ2-7,TRBD1,many,TGTGCCAGCAGCTTCGACAGGGGCCATCTCTACGAGCAGTACTTC,CASSFDRGHLYEQYF
TRBV5-1,TRBJ2-7,TRBD2,few,TGCGCCAGCAGGGGGACTAGCGGGGGATACTACGAGCAGTACTTC,CASRGTSGGYYEQYF
TRBV5-6,TRBJ2-1,NA,many,TGTGCCAGCAGCTTGGCCAATTTAGTCGGTGAGCAGTTCTTC,CASSLANLVGEQFF
TRBV4-1,TRBJ2-7,NA,many,TGCGCCAGCAGCCAAGTTGGAGGGACAGATTTATACGAGCAGTACTTC,CASSQVGGTDLYEQYF
TRBV6-2/TRBV6-3,TRBJ2-1,NA,few,TGTGCCAGCAGTTACTCAGCCGAGGGTGAGCAGTTCTTC,CASSYSAEGEQFF
TRBV7-6,TRBJ1-1,NA,many,TGTGCCAGCAGCTCCACACGACCAGACGGTATGAACACTGAAGCTTTCTTT,CASSSTRPDGMNTEAFF
TRBV10-3,TRBJ1-1,NA,many,TGTGCCATCAGGGGGACGGGAATCATGAACACTGAAGCTTTCTTT,CAIRGTGIMNTEAFF
TRBV19,TRBJ1-6,NA,few,TGTGCCAGTAGTATGTCAGGGATCGGCGGCTCACCCCTCCACTTT,CASSMSGIGGSPLHF
TRBV4-1,TRBJ2-3,TRBD2,many,TGCGCCAGCAGCCAAGATCCCCATATCCGGGAGGACGATACGCAGTATTTT,CASSQDPHIREDDTQYF
TRBV3-1,TRBJ1-3,NA,few,TGTGCCAGCAGCCAAGAGGTAGGGAACTCTGGAAACACCATATATTTT,CASSQEVGNSGNTIYF
TRBV6-2/TRBV6-3,TRBJ2-7,NA,few,TGTGCCAGCAGTTATGGCTACTACGAGCAGTACTTC,CASSYGYYEQYF
TRBV27,TRBJ1-5,NA,many,TGTGCCAGCAGTTCTATCGCTGGGGCGGGCAATCAGCCCCAGCATTTT,CASSSIAGAGNQPQHF
TRBV5-1,TRBJ2-3,NA,NA,TGCACCAGCAGCTCCTATATTTCTAGCACAGATACGCAGTATTTT,CTSSSYISSTDTQYF
TRBV4-3,TRBJ2-1,TRBD2,many,TGCGCCAGCAGCCAAGTTCGCGCTAGCGGGACCTACAATGAGCAGTTCTTC,CASSQVRASGTYNEQFF
TRBV4-3,TRBJ2-3,TRBD2,many,TGCGCCAGCAGCCAAGATGCCCCTCTAGCGGGCCCCACAGATACGCAGTATTTT,CASSQDAPLAGPTDTQYF
TRBV6-2/TRBV6-3,TRBJ1-5,NA,many,TGTGCCAGCAGTTACTTGAATCAGCCCCAGCATTTT,CASSYLNQPQHF
TRBV27,TRBJ2-7,TRBD2,many,TGTGCCAGCAGTTTCGGGCTAGCGGGAGTAGGCGAGCAGTACTTC,CASSFGLAGVGEQYF
TRBV4-1,TRBJ2-3,TRBD2,NA,TGCGCCAGCAGCCCGTGGACTAGCGGGAGAACAGATACGCAGTATTTT,CASSPWTSGRTDTQYF
TRBV11-2,TRBJ2-5,NA,few,TGTGCCAGCAGCTTAGGTCCTAGCCTTGGGGAGACCCAGTACTTC,CASSLGPSLGETQYF
TRBV6-2/TRBV6-3,TRBJ1-4,NA,many,TGTGCCAGCAGCCAAGCGGATGAAAAACTGTTTTTT,CASSQADEKLFF
TRBV7-9,TRBJ1-1,NA,many,TGTGCCAGCAGCCGGGACGACACTGAAGCTTTCTTT,CASSRDDTEAFF